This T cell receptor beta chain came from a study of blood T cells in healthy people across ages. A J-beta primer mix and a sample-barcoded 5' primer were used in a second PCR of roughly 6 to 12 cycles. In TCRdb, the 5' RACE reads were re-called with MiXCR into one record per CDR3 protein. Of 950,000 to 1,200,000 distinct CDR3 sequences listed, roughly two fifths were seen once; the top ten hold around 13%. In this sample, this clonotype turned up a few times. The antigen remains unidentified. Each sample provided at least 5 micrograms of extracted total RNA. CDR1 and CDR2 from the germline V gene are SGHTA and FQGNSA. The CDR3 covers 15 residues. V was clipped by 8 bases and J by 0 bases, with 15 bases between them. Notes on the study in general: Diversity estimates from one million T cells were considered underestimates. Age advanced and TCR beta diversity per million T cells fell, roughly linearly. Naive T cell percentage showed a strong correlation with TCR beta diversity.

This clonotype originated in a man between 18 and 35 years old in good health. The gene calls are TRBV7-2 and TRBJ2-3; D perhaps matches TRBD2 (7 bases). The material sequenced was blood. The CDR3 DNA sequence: TGTGCCAGCCCCTTTGGGGGGGCTAGCACAGATACGCAGTATTTT. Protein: CASPFGGASTDTQYF. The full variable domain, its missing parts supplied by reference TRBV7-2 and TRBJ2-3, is GAGVSQSPSNKVTEKGKDVELRCDPISGHTALYWYRQSLGQGLEFLIYFQGNSAPDKSGLPSDRFSAERTGGSVSTLTIQRTQQEDSAVYLCASPFGGASTDTQYFGPGTRLTVL.